Below, 24 T cell receptor beta chains from the same sample are listed, as sequenced in a study of OX40 agonist ivuxolimab in advanced cancers. Sequencing used immunoSEQ multiplex PCR; TCRdb keeps in-frame clones, though not all of them. The table shows some 35,000 clones, with about 78% occurring only once. This sample comprised CD4+ or CD8+ T cells sorted from blood, obtained in a trial of the OX40 agonist ivuxolimab. All receptors come from an adult with an advanced solid tumor such as melanoma, head and neck, liver or kidney cancer.

There are many counts of this clone. The chain has TRBV9 and TRBJ2-1, with a possible D match to TRBD2 (5 bases). V lost 4 bases and J lost 5, with 16 bases in between. Germline-derived CDR1 and CDR2 are SGDLS and YYNGEE. The CDR3 is 15 amino acids. Here the CDR3 reads CASSPLGGSNNEQFF. Here the CDR3 DNA reads TGTGCCAGCAGCCCTCTAGGCGGGTCCAACAATGAGCAGTTCTTC.

This clone was seen just once. The genes are TRBV9 and TRBJ2-1; 12 bases are shared with TRBD2. Germline values: CDR1 SGDLS, CDR2 YYNGEE. J lost 3 bases, V lost 0 bases, and 19 bases had no gene match. The CDR3 sequence is 22 residues long. CDR3 sequence: CASSVDSGGSRTSGRSYNEQFF. The CDR3 DNA reads as TGTGCCAGCAGCGTAGACTCGGGTGGGTCCAGAACTAGCGGGAGGAGCTACAATGAGCAGTTCTTC.

The V call is TRBV10-3, the J call TRBJ2-1; TRBD2 agrees at 7 bases. Trimming cost V 8 bases and J 7 bases; bases outside gene matches: 17. Germline loops: CDR1 ENHRY, CDR2 SYGVKD. The CDR3 sequence is 16 residues long. The DNA for the CDR3 is TGTGCCATCTCCTCCCCGGAGGAGCGGGATGGGAATGAGCAGTTCTTC. Its translation: CAISSPEERDGNEQFF.

CDR3 nucleotides: TGTGCCAGCAGCTCAACCTCGGGACTGCACACCGGGGAGCTGTTTTTT. Translated: CASSSTSGLHTGELFF. This chain uses TRBV7-3 with TRBJ2-2; possibly TRBD2 for D (6 bases). V was cut by 4 bases and J by 3 bases, with 15 bases left in between. The CDR3 runs 16 residues. Germline V lookup: CDR1 SGHTA, CDR2 FQGTGA.

The chain couples TRBV18 to TRBJ2-7; D uncertain. V was clipped by 3 bases and J by 0 bases, with 9 bases between them. Germline V gene sequence: CDR1 KGHSH, CDR2 LQKENI. This CDR3 contains 14 residues. This CDR3 reads CASSPTLSSYEQYF. CDR3 in DNA: TGTGCCAGCTCACCGACCTTAAGCTCCTACGAGCAGTACTTC.

The chain uses TRBV28 and TRBJ1-5; the D is unclear. The CDR3 totals 15 residues. The V end was cut by 1 base, the J end by 3 bases, with 10 bases between. Germline assignment: CDR1 MDHEN and CDR2 SYDVKM. The CDR3: CASSLLKSTNQPQHF. The CDR3 DNA reads as TGTGCCAGCAGTTTATTGAAAAGCACCAATCAGCCCCAGCATTTT. The complete variable domain, with remaining parts taken from reference TRBV28 and TRBJ1-5, reads DVKVTQSSRYLVKRTGEKVFLECVQDMDHENMFWYRQDPGLGLRLIYFSYDVKMKEKGDIPEGYSVSREKKERFSLILESASTNQTSMYLCASSLLKSTNQPQHFGDGTRLSIL.

The chain links TRBV27 to TRBJ1-5; D may be TRBD1 (6 bases). The CDR3 is made up of 14 amino acids. Germline V gene data show CDR1 as MNHEY and CDR2 as SMNVEV (reference sequence). Trimming removed 8 bases at V and 3 bases at J, with 14 bases between. CDR3 DNA sequence: TGTGCCAGCGCCCCGAGGGGGTTCAATCAGCCCCAGCATTTT. This sequence encodes CASAPRGFNQPQHF.

V is TRBV27 and J is TRBJ2-2, with 7 bases that match TRBD2. Germline values: CDR1 MNHEY, CDR2 SMNVEV (reference sequence). J lost 1 base, V lost 3 bases, and 2 bases had no gene match. The CDR3 extends over 15 amino acids. CDR3 residues: CASSLQRENTGELFF. The DNA for the CDR3 is TGTGCCAGCAGTTTGCAGCGGGAGAACACCGGGGAGCTGTTTTTT.

V gene TRBV19 combines with J gene TRBJ2-3; maybe TRBD2 (6 bases). The CDR3 covers 18 residues. V dropped 7 bases and J dropped 7 bases, with 30 bases sitting between them. Germline V CDR1 and CDR2: LNHDA, SQIVND (reference sequence). The CDR3 DNA reads as TGTGCCAGTACTTCAAACGGACTGGGAGGAAGAGGACGTAATACGCAGTATTTT. It translates to CASTSNGLGGRGRNTQYF.

This clone was recorded only once. The chain has TRBV5-4 and TRBJ2-3, with D unresolved. Germline values: CDR1 SGHNT, CDR2 YYREEE (reference sequence). The CDR3 has 15 residues. Trimming shortened V by 0 bases and J by 3 bases, and 11 bases separated the two germline ends. The CDR3 DNA is TGTGCCAGCAGCTTGGGTGGGAAAGGGACAGATACGCAGTATTTT. Translating gives CASSLGGKGTDTQYF.

V is TRBV27 and J is TRBJ1-4; no firm D call. Germline V CDR1 and CDR2: MNHEY, SMNVEV (reference sequence). This CDR3 has 14 amino acids. V gave up 4 bases and J gave up 8 bases, with 14 bases separating them. CDR3 amino acids: CASSSPGFPEKLFF. The CDR3 bases are TGTGCCAGCAGTTCCCCCGGGTTCCCAGAAAAACTGTTTTTT.

This chain joins TRBV5-1 and TRBJ2-7; a weak D match, TRBD2 (6 bases). Deletions cut 4 bases from V and 6 bases from J, with 11 bases between. This CDR3 spans 12 amino acids. Germline V gives CDR1 SGHRS, CDR2 YFSETQ. The CDR3 protein is CASSPRLGEQYF. For the CDR3, the DNA is TGCGCCAGCAGCCCGAGACTAGGCGAGCAGTACTTC. Full variable domain (missing parts from reference TRBV5-1 and TRBJ2-7): KAGVTQTPRYLIKTRGQQVTLSCSPISGHRSVSWYQQTPGQGLQFLFEYFSETQRNKGNFPGRFSGRQFSNSRSEMNVSTLELGDSALYLCASSPRLGEQYFGPGTRLTVT.

The chain carries TRBV7-9 and TRBJ1-2, with no clear D. This CDR3 is 13 amino acids long. V gave up 1 base and J gave up 8 bases, with 11 bases separating them. From germline, CDR1 is SEHNR and CDR2 FQNEAQ (reference sequence). The CDR3, as DNA: TGTGCCAGCAGCTTAGATGTCAGAGGAGGCTACACCTTC. The encoded protein is CASSLDVRGGYTF.

This rearrangement joins TRBV28 to TRBJ2-7; TRBD2 matches 10 bases. This CDR3 has 14 residues. V trimming: 6 bases; J trimming: 3 bases; junction bases outside the gene matches: 5. CDR1 MDHEN and CDR2 SYDVKM come from the germline V gene. The CDR3 here is CASSSLAGLYEQYF. The CDR3, as DNA: TGTGCCAGCAGCTCACTAGCGGGACTCTACGAGCAGTACTTC.

This rearrangement joins TRBV4-1 to TRBJ2-7; D ambiguous. CDR3 length equals 14 residues. The V end was cut by 0 bases, the J end by 2 bases, with 8 bases between. Germline CDR1 and CDR2: MGHRA and YSYEKL. This chain's CDR3 is CASSQDRSPYEQYF. The CDR3 nucleotides read TGCGCCAGCAGCCAAGACAGGTCTCCCTACGAGCAGTACTTC.

This chain joins TRBV6-5 and TRBJ2-2; 9 bases match TRBD2. The CDR3 sequence is 15 residues long. Trimming removed 6 bases from V and 5 bases from J; junction bases left unmatched: 7. CDR1 and CDR2 (germline): MNHEY, SVGAGI. The CDR3 region is CASRGSGRSTGELFF. CDR3 sequence (DNA): TGTGCCAGCAGAGGTAGCGGGAGAAGTACCGGGGAGCTGTTTTTT.

The J gene is TRBJ2-2, the V gene TRBV9; D ambiguous. V lost 6 bases to trimming and J lost 3 bases, with 9 bases between them. Germline V gene sequence: CDR1 SGDLS, CDR2 YYNGEE. The CDR3 sequence is 13 residues long. CDR3 DNA sequence: TGTGCCAGCAAAAAGCAGGACACCGGGGAGCTGTTTTTT. Translating gives CASKKQDTGELFF.

The chain carries TRBV11-3 and TRBJ2-2; D not certain. CDR3 length: 12 residues. The V gene's germline CDR1 is SGHNT and CDR2 YENEEA. V lost 1 base and J lost 10, with 7 bases in between. DNA of the CDR3: TGTGCCAGCAGCTTAGGGCGTGAGGAGCTGTTTTTT. Its protein is CASSLGREELFF.

The genes are TRBV15 and TRBJ1-5; 9 bases line up with TRBD1. CDR3 length: 16 amino acids. Looked up from germline, CDR1 is LNHNV and CDR2 is YYDKDF (reference sequence). Germline trimming cut 1 base from V and 4 bases from J; bases unmatched to any gene: 5. Written as DNA, the CDR3 is TGTGCCACCAGCAGAGGGGGGACAGGGATTAATCAGCCCCAGCATTTT. It encodes CATSRGGTGINQPQHF. Together with reference TRBV15 and TRBJ1-5, the CDR3 gives the full variable domain: DAMVIQNPRYQVTQFGKPVTLSCSQTLNHNVMYWYQQKSSQAPKLLFHYYDKDFNNEADTPDNFQSRRPNTSFCFLDIRSPGLGDTAMYLCATSRGGTGINQPQHFGDGTRLSIL.

On this clone itself: Relative to the germline gene, one junction end is altered; a read error may explain this. In the same sample, other DNA sequences code for this CDR3. This rearrangement joins TRBV27 to TRBJ1-1; D uncertain. Germline CDR1 MNHEY, CDR2 SMNVEV (reference sequence). The CDR3 runs 14 residues. CDR3 sequence (DNA): TGTGCTAGCAGTTTTACTTCCTTAGGGAGCGGGGCTTTCTTT. Amino acids: CASSFTSLGSGAFF.

This clone appeared a few times. The chain joins TRBV7-9 to TRBJ1-5; 7 bases line up with TRBD1. The CDR3 is 13 residues long. Germline-derived CDR1 and CDR2 are SEHNR and FQNEAQ (reference sequence). The V segment lost 5 bases and the J segment 7 bases; nucleotides outside the gene matches: 5. The CDR3 here is CASSDREVQPQHF. In DNA, the CDR3 is TGTGCCAGCAGCGACAGGGAAGTCCAGCCCCAGCATTTT. The full variable domain, completed using reference TRBV7-9 and TRBJ1-5, is DTGVSQNPRHKITKRGQNVTFRCDPISEHNRLYWYRQTLGQGPEFLTYFQNEAQLEKSRLLSDRFSAERPKGSFSTLEIQRTEQGDSAMYLCASSDREVQPQHFGDGTRLSIL.

Details on this clone: The germline gene is not matched at one end of the junction; a read error may be the cause. CDR3 loop: CASSLDQLVYHF. The CDR3 DNA reads as TGTGCCAGCAGCTTAGATCAGCTAGTATACCACTTC. V gene TRBV11-2 combines with J gene TRBJ2-7; no firm D call. Germline CDR1 and CDR2: SGHAT and FQNNGV. The CDR3 consists of 12 residues.

The J gene is TRBJ2-7, the V gene TRBV29-1; TRBD2 aligns across 8 bases. The V and J ends lost 4 bases and 3 bases, in that order; junction bases with no gene match: 5. This CDR3 is 13 amino acids long. CDR1 and CDR2 (germline): SQVTM, ANQGSEA. The CDR3 here is CSVGASGFYEQYF. CDR3 coding DNA: TGCAGCGTTGGGGCTAGCGGGTTCTACGAGCAGTACTTC.

In its sample, this clone was seen a few times. The V gene is TRBV4-2, the J gene TRBJ2-2; possible D gene TRBD2, 6 bases. Trimming left V 0 bases short and J 6 bases short, with 14 bases between. CDR1 is LGHNA and CDR2 is YNFKEQ in the germline V gene. This CDR3 has 16 amino acids. The CDR3 DNA reads TGTGCCAGCAGCCAAGAGGCGGGATCCAAGTCCGGGGAGCTGTTTTTT. Residues: CASSQEAGSKSGELFF.